These T cell receptor beta chains were read from a single sample in a study of blood T cell repertoires in COVID-19. Measured with immunoSEQ multiplex PCR; TCRdb has only the in-frame clones, and not every one. Counted here are about 83,000 clones, 65% to 80% occurring once; the ten biggest clones make up 20%. The source material was peripheral blood. Source of these receptors: a woman older than 75 with active or convalescent COVID-19. CDR3s include the opening cysteine and the closing phenylalanine or tryptophan.

V gene	J gene	CDR3 protein
TRBV24-1	TRBJ2-3	CATSDTAEGVGTDTQYF
TRBV12-3/TRBV12-4	TRBJ1-2	CASSFTGREGYTF
TRBV7-2	TRBJ2-3	CASSLDRTGTDTQYF
TRBV5-6	TRBJ2-1	CASSATGWPSGGARNEQFF
TRBV19	TRBJ1-4	CASRTGTDSTNEKLFF
TRBV6-2/TRBV6-3	TRBJ1-5	CASSYAQYQPQHF
TRBV18	TRBJ1-2	CASSPPNSGGHYGYTF
TRBV7-5	TRBJ2-7	CARSLAGNNEQYF
TRBV6-5	TRBJ1-1	CASSYRGGMNTEAFF
TRBV5-6	TRBJ2-7	CASSFQGHEQYF
TRBV20-1	TRBJ1-3	CSASISGTAPVDSGNTIYF
TRBV5-4	TRBJ1-2	CASSLVGDYRYGYTF
TRBV12-5	TRBJ1-1	CAATTRGDDTEAFF
TRBV5-6	TRBJ2-4	CASSPEGGGAKNIQYF
TRBV9	TRBJ2-3	CASSARTGGYTDTQYF
TRBV7-9	TRBJ1-4	CASSLRVGVNEKLFF
TRBV11-2	TRBJ2-5	CASSSPTGSRETQYF
TRBV4-3	TRBJ2-2	CASSQDRGLPTGELFF
TRBV6-2/TRBV6-3	TRBJ1-5	CASSSRQGRLNQPQHF
TRBV3-1/TRBV3-2	TRBJ1-1	CASRTESSTEAFF
TRBV30	TRBJ2-2	CAWSVRAGGPNGELFF
TRBV24-1	TRBJ1-5	CATSESQGWQPQHF
TRBV24-1	TRBJ2-3	CATSDKLAGVNTDTQYF
TRBV15	TRBJ2-5	CATSREGGDGETQYF
TRBV10-1	TRBJ2-7	CASLPPTGTYEQYF
TRBV5-1	TRBJ2-5	CASSPGQGNKKETQYF
TRBV18	TRBJ1-1	CASSVGQGGLEAFF
TRBV14	TRBJ1-4	CASSQERGASPNEKLFF
TRBV11-2	TRBJ2-3	CASSLTGTSGLADTQYF
TRBV6-2/TRBV6-3	TRBJ1-2	CASSKRTGGFGYTF
TRBV24-1	TRBJ2-3	CATSDWAMRGGLPRRFTDTQYF
TRBV5-8	TRBJ2-7	CASSLARRRQYEQYF
TRBV5-4	TRBJ1-2	CASSLGSVGTGHYGYTF
TRBV10-3	TRBJ1-4	CAISEPPSKKLFF
TRBV28	TRBJ1-4	CASSSPAGGLANEKLFF
TRBV18	TRBJ2-1	CASSPNPSVDEQFF
TRBV6-2/TRBV6-3	TRBJ2-2	CASSYSVIASGDTGELFF
TRBV6-1	TRBJ2-7	CASSEATTGSYEQYF
TRBV4-3	TRBJ2-2	CASSSGLAGAANTGELFF
TRBV29-1	TRBJ1-1	CSAYTGTSFEAFF
TRBV6-2/TRBV6-3	TRBJ2-5	CASSYSGGRRETQYF
TRBV18	TRBJ1-3	CASSPLQGTGNTIYF
TRBV6-1	TRBJ2-2	CASSGSRESSTGELFF
TRBV9	TRBJ2-6	CASSDRGPGSGANVLTF
TRBV7-5	TRBJ1-2	CARSLRDTGTPNYGYTF
TRBV9	TRBJ2-5	CASSVDLAGQETQYF
TRBV2	TRBJ1-1	CASRIENEAFF
TRBV5-1	TRBJ1-1	CASSLTPDRVTEAFF
TRBV4-2	TRBJ1-6	CASSQQTGGDSPLHF
TRBV7-9	TRBJ2-7	CASSLQGTYEQYF